This T cell receptor (beta chain) was recorded in a study of PD-L1 blockade in urothelial cancer. Sequencing was performed with immunoSEQ multiplex PCR; in TCRdb, only in-frame clones are kept and a portion is missing. The sample gives under 150,000 clones, about 89% of which show up once; about 1.8% is in the top ten. Time point noted: peripheral blood 6 weeks after treatment start. The CDR3 covers 14 residues. Germline V gives CDR1 SGDLS, CDR2 YYNGEE. Between the trimmed V and J ends, which lost 0 bases and 5 bases, there was a span of 11 bases. Sequenced material: PBMCs, taken around atezolizumab (anti-PD-L1) treatment. J is TRBJ2-5 and V is TRBV9, with D maybe TRBD1 (5 bases). The origin of this receptor is a man aged 55 to 70 with urothelial cancer. In DNA form, the CDR3 reads TGTGCCAGCAGCGTAGGTCAGGGTTCGGAGACCCAGTACTTC. Its translation: CASSVGQGSETQYF.